The clone carrying this T cell receptor beta chain appeared many times. The data were taken from a study of T-cell reconstitution after alpha-beta-depleted transplantation in children. This CDR3 contains 14 residues. V shed 6 bases and J 1 base; nucleotides not matched to a gene: 6. Germline V gives CDR1 DFQATT, CDR2 SNEGSKA (reference sequence). Molecular barcoding with unique molecular identifiers was used for the TCRbeta library. TCRdb independently ran MiXCR on the PCR reads; one entry per CDR3 protein. The repertoire consists of around 580,000 distinct CDR3 sequences, with around 23% occurring once and the leading ten covering 11% to 15%.

The input for sequencing was PBMCs, mostly from graft donor cells, taken 360 days after TCRalphabeta/CD19-depleted stem cell transplant. This chain joins TRBV20-1 and TRBJ2-5; TRBD1 agrees at 9 bases. This TCR was sampled from a boy under two years old who had a stem cell transplant for acute myeloid leukemia, so the T cells may come from the graft donor. This chain's CDR3 is CSAPDRGVQETQYF. The CDR3, as DNA: TGCAGTGCCCCCGACAGGGGGGTCCAAGAGACCCAGTACTTC.